This passage covers 27 T cell receptor beta chains from one sample sequenced in a study of a mutant IDH1 vaccine in newly diagnosed glioma. The time point is: week 5, during vaccination. Each dose of the vaccine consisted of 300 ug of mutant IDH1 20-mer peptide, with topical imiquimod. Antigen specificity for these receptors is unknown. Libraries were prepared by immunoSEQ multiplex PCR; TCRdb keeps only in-frame clonotypes and omits some of them. The sample carries 45,000 to 60,000 clones, about 77% recorded once. The sample here was PBMCs, taken from a glioma patient whose treatment included an IDH1 peptide vaccine. These receptors were taken from a man aged 45-65 years with glioma.

This clone was recorded once. Written as DNA, the CDR3 is TGTGCCAGCAGTTCCCCCGGGGACCTGAGGAATGAGCAGTTCTTC. Its translation is CASSSPGDLRNEQFF. The genes are TRBV6-5 and TRBJ2-1, with D tentatively TRBD1 or TRBD2 (5 bases each). The CDR3 has 15 amino acids. The germline V gene has CDR1 MNHEY and CDR2 SVGAGI. The ends were cut back, 4 bases at V and 7 bases at J, with 17 bases in the middle.

The gene calls are TRBV2 and TRBJ1-2; no definite D call. The CDR3 consists of 15 residues. Germline loops: CDR1 SNHLY, CDR2 FYNNEI. The ends were cut back, 0 bases at V and 3 bases at J, with 11 bases in the middle. CDR3 in amino acids: CASSEALRGYYGYTF. As DNA, the CDR3 is TGTGCCAGCAGTGAAGCGCTCCGCGGTTACTATGGCTACACCTTC. The full variable domain, with the rest looked up from reference TRBV2 and TRBJ1-2, is EPEVTQTPSHQVTQMGQEVILRCVPISNHLYFYWYRQILGQKVEFLVSFYNNEISEKSEIFDDQFSVERPDGSNFTLKIRSTKLEDSAMYFCASSEALRGYYGYTFGSGTRLTVV.

The chain is built from TRBV19 and TRBJ2-7; D is unresolved. With 7 bases removed from V and 0 bases from J, the gap between germline ends came to 22 bases. Germline V gives CDR1 LNHDA, CDR2 SQIVND (reference sequence). The length of the CDR3 is 17 residues. The CDR3, as DNA: TGTGCCAGTATCCGCTACCCGGAGCGAACCATCTCCTACGAGCAGTACTTC. This translates into CASIRYPERTISYEQYF.

This clone came up once. The chain employs TRBV7-2 and TRBJ1-2; D is possibly TRBD1 (6 bases). The CDR3 has 15 amino acids. Trimming removed 6 bases at V and 1 base at J, with 15 bases between. Germline CDR1 and CDR2: SGHTA and FQGNSA. The CDR3 region has the DNA TGTGCCAGCAGAGTAGGGGGAGTACTTAACTATGGCTACACCTTC. This translates into CASRVGGVLNYGYTF.

This chain joins TRBV6-5 and TRBJ1-2; 8 positions match TRBD1. This CDR3 is 13 amino acids long. Germline V gene data show CDR1 as MNHEY and CDR2 as SVGAGI. J lost 8 bases, V lost 6 bases, and 8 bases had no gene match. This CDR3 is CASSPRQGQGYTF. CDR3 sequence (DNA): TGTGCCAGCAGCCCTAGACAGGGGCAAGGCTACACCTTC.

The chain has TRBV2 and TRBJ1-2; D call uncertain. V was cut by 5 bases and J by 4 bases, with 5 bases left in between. CDR3 length equals 11 residues. Per the germline V gene, CDR1 is SNHLY and CDR2 is FYNNEI. The CDR3 nucleotides are TGTGCCAGCAGTTTAGGCTATGGCTACACCTTC. Translating gives CASSLGYGYTF.

The chain carries TRBV27 and TRBJ1-5, with a tentative D call TRBD1 (6 bases). CDR1 and CDR2 from the germline V gene are MNHEY and SMNVEV (reference sequence). This CDR3 spans 15 amino acids. Trimming shortened V by 2 bases and J by 0 bases, and 8 bases separated the two germline ends. The CDR3 nucleotides read TGTGCCAGCAGTTTAAACAGGGATAGCAATCAGCCCCAGCATTTT. This encodes CASSLNRDSNQPQHF.

This chain's CDR3 is CASSLRDRGHEQYF. The CDR3, as DNA: TGCGCCAGCAGCCTCCGGGACAGGGGGCACGAGCAGTACTTC. The chain has TRBV5-1 and TRBJ2-7, with 12 bases fitting TRBD1. Germline CDR1 is SGHRS and CDR2 is YFSETQ. The CDR3 loop spans 14 amino acids. The V segment lost 4 bases and the J segment 5 bases; nucleotides outside the gene matches: 4.

This clone has just one count. V and J are TRBV19 and TRBJ1-2; tentatively, D is TRBD1 (5 bases). The CDR3 spans 13 residues. V was clipped by 3 bases and J by 4 bases, with 9 bases between them. CDR1 and CDR2 from the germline V gene are LNHDA and SQIVND (reference sequence). The CDR3 DNA reads as TGTGCCAGTAGTATGGGGCTGGGCTATGGCTACACCTTC. Its protein is CASSMGLGYGYTF.

The chain employs TRBV9 and TRBJ1-4; no definite D call. The ends were cut back, 4 bases at V and 8 bases at J, with 9 bases in the middle. This CDR3 has 12 residues. Germline CDR1 and CDR2: SGDLS and YYNGEE. The CDR3 reads CASSLPGEKLFF. The CDR3 nucleotides are TGTGCCAGCAGCCTACCTGGGGAAAAACTGTTTTTT. Complete variable domain (other parts from reference TRBV9 and TRBJ1-4): DSGVTQTPKHLITATGQRVTLRCSPRSGDLSVYWYQQSLDQGLQFLIQYYNGEERAKGNILERFSAQQFPDLHSELNLSSLELGDSALYFCASSLPGEKLFFGSGTQLSVL.

This clone was observed a handful of times. The chain is built from TRBV30 and TRBJ1-4; D gene uncertain. The V end was cut by 5 bases, the J end by 3 bases, with 10 bases between. The CDR3 is made up of 13 amino acids. Germline CDR1 reads GTSNPN; CDR2 reads SVGIG (reference sequence). CDR3 coding DNA: TGTGCCTGGGAGGCAGGAGCTAATGAAAAACTGTTTTTT. Translating gives CAWEAGANEKLFF.

This clone was found once. CDR3 amino acids: CASSIASGNTGELFF. Written as DNA, the CDR3 is TGTGCCAGTAGTATTGCAAGCGGGAACACCGGGGAGCTGTTTTTT. This chain links TRBV19 with TRBJ2-2; TRBD2 might be the D (5 bases). CDR1 and CDR2 from the germline V gene are LNHDA and SQIVND (reference sequence). The CDR3 extends over 15 amino acids. The V gene lost 3 bases and the J gene lost 1 base, with 9 bases spanning the gap.

The rearrangement joins TRBV5-1 to TRBJ2-3; D is ambiguous. The length of the CDR3 is 15 residues. V shed 3 bases and J shed 2 bases, with 13 bases lying between them. Germline V CDR1 and CDR2: SGHRS, YFSETQ. CDR3 in DNA: TGCGCCAGCAGCTCGAGTCAGCGTACCACAGATACGCAGTATTTT. Its protein product is CASSSSQRTTDTQYF.

The chain employs TRBV19 and TRBJ2-7; 14 nucleotides agree with TRBD2. Germline V gene data show CDR1 as LNHDA and CDR2 as SQIVND (reference sequence). V lost 9 bases, J lost 2 bases, and 9 bases stayed unmatched. The CDR3 has 16 amino acids. CDR3 in amino acids: CARSPRLAGGPYEQYF. The CDR3 DNA reads TGTGCCAGATCCCCCCGACTAGCGGGGGGGCCCTACGAGCAGTACTTC. Looking up the rest from reference TRBV19 and TRBJ2-7 gives the full variable domain: DGGITQSPKYLFRKEGQNVTLSCEQNLNHDAMYWYRQDPGQGLRLIYYSQIVNDFQKGDIAEGYSVSREKKESFPLTVTSAQKNPTAFYLCARSPRLAGGPYEQYFGPGTRLTVT.

J is TRBJ1-1 and V is TRBV5-5; 8 bases agree with TRBD1. CDR1 and CDR2 (germline): SGHKS, YYEKEE (reference sequence). J was trimmed by 5 bases and V by 3 bases; bases with no gene match: 3. The CDR3 runs to 13 residues. CDR3 bases: TGTGCCAGCAGCTCTTACAGGGGGACTGAAGCTTTCTTT. Amino acid sequence: CASSSYRGTEAFF.

The chain uses TRBV6-5 and TRBJ2-7; D might be TRBD2 (5 bases). Deletions cut 6 bases from V and 5 bases from J, with 17 bases between. Germline V gene sequence: CDR1 MNHEY, CDR2 SVGAGI. This CDR3 spans 14 amino acids. CDR3: CASRRALGFDEQYF. CDR3 nucleotide sequence: TGTGCCAGCAGGAGGGCCCTGGGTTTCGACGAGCAGTACTTC.

This chain joins TRBV19 and TRBJ2-1; D is perhaps TRBD1 (6 bases). The V gene's germline CDR1 is LNHDA and CDR2 SQIVND (reference sequence). The V gene lost 6 bases and the J gene lost 0 bases, with 15 bases spanning the gap. CDR3 length: 16 residues. CDR3 region: CASRVTGLSSYNEQFF. The DNA for the CDR3 is TGTGCCAGTAGAGTGACAGGTCTGAGCTCCTACAATGAGCAGTTCTTC. Complete variable domain (other parts from reference TRBV19 and TRBJ2-1): DGGITQSPKYLFRKEGQNVTLSCEQNLNHDAMYWYRQDPGQGLRLIYYSQIVNDFQKGDIAEGYSVSREKKESFPLTVTSAQKNPTAFYLCASRVTGLSSYNEQFFGPGTRLTVL.

Here the CDR3 DNA reads TGCAGCGCTACCGGGCCCTCCATGAACACTGAAGCTTTCTTT. Amino acids: CSATGPSMNTEAFF. The chain links TRBV29-1 to TRBJ1-1; D is undetermined. V was trimmed by 7 bases and J by 0 bases, leaving 15 bases between them. The CDR3 runs 14 residues. CDR1 is SQVTM and CDR2 is ANQGSEA in the germline V gene.

The chain joins TRBV5-1 to TRBJ1-6; TRBD1 aligns across 9 bases. The CDR3 covers 15 residues. The germline CDR1 and CDR2 sequences are SGHRS and YFSETQ. The ends lost 1 base at V and 8 bases at J; junction bases unmatched: 4. CDR3 amino acids: CASSLTGGMDSPLHF. The CDR3 nucleotides are TGCGCCAGCAGCTTGACAGGGGGCATGGATTCACCCCTCCACTTT.

The chain carries TRBV9 and TRBJ2-2; TRBD1 matches at 8 bases. CDR3 length equals 16 residues. Germline CDR1 and CDR2: SGDLS and YYNGEE. J was trimmed by 3 bases and V by 0 bases; bases with no gene match: 4. CDR3 region: CASSVGMGQDTGELFF. The DNA of the CDR3 is TGTGCCAGCAGCGTAGGAATGGGACAGGACACCGGGGAGCTGTTTTTT.

CDR3 protein: CASSLGQGGLYGYTF. CDR3 DNA sequence: TGTGCCAGCAGCTTAGGGCAGGGTGGCCTCTATGGCTACACCTTC. The V and J genes are TRBV7-8 and TRBJ1-2; TRBD1 might be the D (5 bases). Germline CDR1 is SGHVS and CDR2 is FQNEAQ. The CDR3 is 15 residues long. The V gene lost 1 base and the J gene lost 4 bases, with 13 bases spanning the gap.

The rearrangement uses TRBV13 and TRBJ1-1, with D possibly TRBD1 on 6 matching bases. V was shortened by 2 bases and J by 1 base, with 8 bases between the two germline ends. The length of the CDR3 is 14 residues. CDR1 is PRHDT, CDR2 FYEKMQ, per germline (reference sequence). The CDR3 here is CASSLQGRNTEAFF. The CDR3 region has the DNA TGTGCCAGCAGCTTACAGGGGCGGAACACTGAAGCTTTCTTT.

The chain carries TRBV6-5 and TRBJ1-2, with no clear D. CDR1 MNHEY and CDR2 SVGAGI come from the germline V gene. The CDR3 extends over 13 amino acids. The germline V and J ends were trimmed by 0 bases and 4 bases, with 6 bases remaining between them. The DNA of the CDR3 is TGTGCCAGCAGTTACTCGGCCGCCTATGGCTACACCTTC. Amino acids: CASSYSAAYGYTF.

This chain uses TRBV25-1 with TRBJ2-2, with TRBD1 as a possible D gene (6 bases). CDR1 is MGHDK and CDR2 is SYGVNS in the germline V gene. The CDR3 extends over 15 amino acids. V gave up 10 bases and J gave up 2 bases, with 17 bases separating them. The CDR3 nucleotides are TGTGCCAACGCGACAGGCCCCCATAACACCGGGGAGCTGTTTTTT. This gives the protein CANATGPHNTGELFF.

The genes are TRBV28 and TRBJ1-5; TRBD1 agrees at 10 bases. V lost 10 bases to trimming and J lost 3 bases; unmatched junction nucleotides: 6. The CDR3 contains 14 residues. Germline lookup yields CDR1 MDHEN and CDR2 SYDVKM. The CDR3 sequence is CAIPGQGNNQPQHF. CDR3 in DNA: TGTGCCATCCCGGGACAGGGGAACAATCAGCCCCAGCATTTT. Drawing the rest from reference TRBV28 and TRBJ1-5, the complete variable domain is DVKVTQSSRYLVKRTGEKVFLECVQDMDHENMFWYRQDPGLGLRLIYFSYDVKMKEKGDIPEGYSVSREKKERFSLILESASTNQTSMYLCAIPGQGNNQPQHFGDGTRLSIL.

The gene calls are TRBV7-8 and TRBJ1-5; D is ambiguous. The CDR3 loop spans 15 amino acids. V was cut by 2 bases and J by 4 bases, with 12 bases left in between. Germline assignment: CDR1 SGHVS and CDR2 FQNEAQ. For the CDR3, the DNA is TGTGCCAGCAGCTTATCTCGAGTCAGGAATCAGCCCCAGCATTTT. Protein: CASSLSRVRNQPQHF.

This clone has a handful of counts. The V call is TRBV7-9, the J call TRBJ1-2; D is possibly TRBD1 (5 bases). The CDR3 totals 13 residues. V was shortened by 5 bases and J by 5 bases, with 12 bases between the two germline ends. The germline V gene has CDR1 SEHNR and CDR2 FQNEAQ (reference sequence). For the CDR3, the DNA is TGTGCCAGCAGCGGTGGGACGGCTTATGGCTACACCTTC. It specifies CASSGGTAYGYTF.